The clone carrying this T cell receptor beta chain was seen once. This sample was taken from a study of cytomegalovirus exposure and HLA in healthy donors. Clones were sequenced by immunoSEQ multiplex PCR, and TCRdb holds only the in-frame ones, with some missing. The sample shows about 170,000 clones, roughly nine tenths of them seen only once. CDR3 length: 18 amino acids. Germline trimming cut 0 bases from V and 4 bases from J; bases unmatched to any gene: 9. Germline V CDR1 and CDR2: MGHRA, YSYEKL. Input material: PBMCs. The chain uses TRBV4-1 and TRBJ2-2; TRBD1 aligns across 9 bases. This clonotype was obtained from a man aged 18 to 30 in good health and CMV-seropositive. CDR3 coding DNA: TGCGCCAGCAGCCAAGACCCCCCGGGACAGGGAATCACCGGGGAGCTGTTTTTT. It encodes CASSQDPPGQGITGELFF.